Sequencing of this T cell receptor beta chain was carried out in a study of CD8 T cells in Susac syndrome. Germline CDR1 and CDR2: MDHEN and SYDVKM. Trimming left V 6 bases short and J 8 bases short, with 20 bases between. The CDR3 spans 16 residues. With random hexamers, reverse transcription was performed on about 0.5 to 1 ug of RNA. TCRdb redid the calling of the immunoSEQ multiplex PCR reads with MiXCR, one entry per CDR3 protein. This sample has fewer than 65,000 distinct CDR3 sequences, with over 85% found just once. The sequenced sample was CD8+ T cells from PBMCs. The source is a human donor in good health. The V and J genes are TRBV28 and TRBJ1-6; tentatively, D is TRBD1 (6 bases). The CDR3 DNA sequence: TGTGCCAGCAGCACCCCCGGACAGAGGCGGTATTCACCCCTCCACTTT. It codes for CASSTPGQRRYSPLHF.